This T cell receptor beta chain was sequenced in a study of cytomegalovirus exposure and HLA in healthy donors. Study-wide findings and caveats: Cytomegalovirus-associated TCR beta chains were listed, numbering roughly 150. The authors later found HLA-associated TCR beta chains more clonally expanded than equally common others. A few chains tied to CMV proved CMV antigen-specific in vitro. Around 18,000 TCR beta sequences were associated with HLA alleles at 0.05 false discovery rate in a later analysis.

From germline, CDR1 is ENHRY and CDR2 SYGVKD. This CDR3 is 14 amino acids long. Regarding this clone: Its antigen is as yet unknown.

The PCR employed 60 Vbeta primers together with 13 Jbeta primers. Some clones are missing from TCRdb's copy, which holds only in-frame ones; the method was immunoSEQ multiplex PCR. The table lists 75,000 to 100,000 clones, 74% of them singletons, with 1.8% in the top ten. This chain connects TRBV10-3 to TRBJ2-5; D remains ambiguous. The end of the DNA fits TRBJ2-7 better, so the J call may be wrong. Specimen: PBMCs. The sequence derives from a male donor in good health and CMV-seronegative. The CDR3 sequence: CAISGRLAPYEQYF. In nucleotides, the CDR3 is TGTGCCATCAGTGGTCGTCTTGCCCCCTACGAGCAGTACTTC.